This T cell receptor beta chain came from a study of blood T cells in healthy people across ages (dated by TCRdb to 2015 to 2017). About the study as a whole: In model experiments, template switching captured about one uniquely barcoded TCR beta cDNA molecule for every two T cells. To track age-related changes in TCR beta repertoire diversity, the study relied on deep sequencing normalized with unique cDNA molecular identifiers. The donors were split into four age groups: young (average 16 years), middle-aged (roughly 39), aged (more than 55) and long-lived (under 85). To avoid experimental bias, donors of different ages were randomly spread across the sequencing lanes. Using the same blood draw, the study looked at two additional independent replicas of 1 million unique cDNA reads for two donors, one aged 18 to 30 and the other aged 80 or older. What the authors observed across the whole study: Estimates of total diversity based on one million sequenced T cells were regarded as lower bounds and as underestimates. Observed TCR beta diversity per million T cells fell roughly linearly with age, and a significant reduction was already apparent by age about 38. Donor CMV infection status was unknown, potentially confounding age-related changes in expanded clonotypes. There was a strong correlation between observed TCR beta diversity and the percentage of naive T cells measured by flow cytometry. Because profiling used bulk unsorted PBMCs, naive and antigen-experienced compartments could not be compared conclusively. The long-lived group showed more naive CD4+ T cells, fewer expanded clones and increased TCR diversity than the aged group, suggesting age selection.

V and J lose 0 bases and 5 bases, and a span of 13 bases separates them. CDR3 length: 15 amino acids, cysteine to phenylalanine. This entry keeps only the CDR3 DNA: 45 bases, framed from base 1. CDR1 and CDR2 (MGHRA, YSYEKL) derive from the germline V gene. This clonotype was observed a handful of times. No antigen is known for it. No quality values exist for individual bases; no much larger clone is one base distant. Donors were 40 or so systemically healthy Caucasian individuals from Russia aged roughly 6 to 90 years. Each donor gave about 11 milliliters of peripheral blood, drawn into EDTA-treated Vacutainer tubes. Ficoll-Paque density-gradient centrifugation was used to isolate PBMCs, with at least 6 million obtained per sample. Trizol reagent was used to extract total RNA from PBMCs, with at least 5.5 micrograms per sample. The percentages of naive CD45RAhigh/CD27high T cells were determined by flow cytometry on a PBMC aliquot from every donor.

Receptors were amplified or captured by 5' RACE. TCRdb names Illumina HiSeq 2500 as the instrument used. A second PCR of about 6 to 11 cycles was performed with a sample-barcoded 5' primer and a J-beta primer mix. A template-switch 5' adaptor carrying 12 random nucleotides introduced a unique molecular identifier onto each TCR beta cDNA molecule. Each sample yielded at least 2.5 million CDR3-containing paired-end reads. First-strand cDNA synthesis was performed from all RNA using the Mint cDNA synthesis kit, with priming by a TRBC-specific oligonucleotide. Following uracil-DNA glycosylase treatment, a first 18-cycle PCR with universal primers M1SS and BC2_uni_R was performed on all cDNA. The original methods were these. Each sample was normalized by randomly selecting 1 million high-quality reads, each carrying a distinct molecular identifier. Reads sharing molecular identifiers were discarded rather than binned into consensus sequences. MiTCR, with a Q25 quality threshold and the strictest error-elimination algorithm, was used for CDR3 identification, clonotype clustering and error correction. A nonparametric unseen species model with Euler transformation was used to estimate lower-bound total TCR beta diversity. The public reads were reanalyzed by TCRdb: fastp trimming at Q25, MiXCR alignment, in-frame beta chains only. Rows with a matching CDR3 protein are joined into one entry that keeps the most common DNA and genes. The V and J calls were not made by the authors but by TCRdb's processing. The sample contains approximately 810,000 distinct CDR3 sequences, roughly 35% of them found a single time. 10% to 15% of the sample is held by the ten biggest clonotypes.

The rearranged segments are TRBV4-1 and TRBJ2-5, and possibly TRBD1, on 5 matching bases. This TCR derives from a man younger than 35 in good health. Sequenced material: blood. For the CDR3, the sequence is CASSQDWQGGETQYF. The base sequence is TGCGCCAGCAGCCAAGATTGGCAGGGTGGGGAGACCCAGTACTTC.